Listed below are T cell receptor beta chains from one sample, sequenced in a study of blood T cells in healthy people across ages. TCRdb redid the calling of the 5' RACE reads with MiXCR, one entry per CDR3 protein. This table has 1,100,000 or so distinct CDR3 sequences, 40% to 55% appearing once. The specimen was blood. The receptors come from a woman aged 60-75 years in good health. Both conserved end residues are part of each CDR3. The D gene is left open where the match is weak. Expanded clones are given a class, and other clones once, few, many or no size at all.

j_call cdr3_length d_call v_call clone_size cdr3_aa cdr3_nt
TRBJ2-1 16 TRBD2 TRBV6-5 NA CASRFRTSGRGGEQFF TGTGCCAGCAGATTCCGTACGAGCGGGAGGGGGGGTGAGCAGTTCTTC
TRBJ2-6 18 NA TRBV10-3 NA CAISETRSKTSGANVLTF TGTGCCATCAGTGAGACGAGGTCCAAGACCTCTGGGGCCAACGTCCTGACTTTC
TRBJ1-1 14 TRBD1 TRBV2 NA CAILAGGWNTEAFF TGTGCCATACTCGCAGGGGGATGGAACACTGAAGCTTTCTTT
TRBJ2-6 16 NA TRBV7-9 few CASSLAVRTGANVLTF TGTGCCAGCAGCTTAGCAGTCAGGACTGGGGCCAACGTCCTGACTTTC
TRBJ2-7 14 NA TRBV7-9 few CASSSTRKLYEQYF TGTGCCAGCAGCTCTACTAGGAAACTCTACGAGCAGTACTTC
TRBJ2-1 15 NA TRBV5-1 NA CASSLEGLTGNEQFF TGCGCCAGCAGCTTGGAGGGTTTAACAGGGAATGAGCAGTTCTTC
TRBJ2-4 13 TRBD2 TRBV7-9 few CASSGGRAQVQYF TGTGCCAGCAGCGGCGGGAGGGCACAGGTTCAGTACTTC
TRBJ2-3 14 NA TRBV19 few CASSGANWADTQYF TGTGCCAGTAGTGGCGCAAATTGGGCAGATACGCAGTATTTT
TRBJ2-1 14 TRBD2 TRBV9 NA CASSGTSGINEQFF TGTGCCAGCAGCGGGACTAGCGGGATAAATGAGCAGTTCTTC
TRBJ1-5 13 NA TRBV7-2 once CASSRTLNQPQHF TGTGCCAGCAGCAGGACATTGAATCAGCCCCAGCATTTT
TRBJ2-7 19 TRBD1 TRBV28 few CASSLLIPPLLQGAHEQYF TGTGCCAGCAGTTTATTAATTCCCCCCCTCTTACAGGGGGCCCACGAGCAGTACTTC
TRBJ2-2 17 TRBD2 TRBV10-3 NA CAMSGTSGRPDTGELFF TGTGCCATGAGCGGGACTAGCGGGAGGCCGGACACCGGGGAGCTGTTTTTT